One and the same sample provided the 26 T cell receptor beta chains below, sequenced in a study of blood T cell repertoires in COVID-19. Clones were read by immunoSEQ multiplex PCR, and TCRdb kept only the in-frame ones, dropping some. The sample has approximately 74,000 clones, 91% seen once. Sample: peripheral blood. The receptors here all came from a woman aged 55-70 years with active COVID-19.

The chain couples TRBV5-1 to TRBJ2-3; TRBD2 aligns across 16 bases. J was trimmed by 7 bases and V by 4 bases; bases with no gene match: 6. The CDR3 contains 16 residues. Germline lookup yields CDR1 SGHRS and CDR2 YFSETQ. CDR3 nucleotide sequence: TGCGCCAGCAGCCTCGGGACTAGCGGGAGGGCCTATACGCAGTATTTT. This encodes CASSLGTSGRAYTQYF.

CDR3 nucleotides: TGTGCCAGCAGCTTGGGAGGGGGTCCCGAAAACACCATATATTTT. Residues: CASSLGGGPENTIYF. The chain uses TRBV5-6 and TRBJ1-3; perhaps TRBD1 as D (6 bases). The V end was cut by 0 bases, the J end by 6 bases, with 13 bases between. From germline, CDR1 is SGHDT and CDR2 YYEEEE. This CDR3 has 15 residues.

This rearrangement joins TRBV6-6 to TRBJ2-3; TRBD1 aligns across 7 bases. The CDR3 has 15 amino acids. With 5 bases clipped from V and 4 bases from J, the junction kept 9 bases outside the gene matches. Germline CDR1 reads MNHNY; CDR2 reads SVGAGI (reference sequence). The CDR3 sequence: CASSPSWQGADTQYF. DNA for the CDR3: TGTGCCAGCAGTCCCTCTTGGCAGGGGGCAGATACGCAGTATTTT.

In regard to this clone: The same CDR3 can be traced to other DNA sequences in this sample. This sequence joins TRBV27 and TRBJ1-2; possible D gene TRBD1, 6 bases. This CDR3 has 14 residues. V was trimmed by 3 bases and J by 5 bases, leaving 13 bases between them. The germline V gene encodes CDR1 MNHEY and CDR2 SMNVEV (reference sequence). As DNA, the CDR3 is TGTGCCAGCAGTTTCTCGGGGCAGGGGTATGGCTACACCTTC. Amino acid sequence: CASSFSGQGYGYTF.

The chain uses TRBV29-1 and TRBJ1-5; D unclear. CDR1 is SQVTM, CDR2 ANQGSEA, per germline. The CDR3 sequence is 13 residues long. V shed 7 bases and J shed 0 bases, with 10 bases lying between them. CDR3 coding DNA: TGCAGCGAGATGAATAGTAGCAATCAGCCCCAGCATTTT. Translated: CSEMNSSNQPQHF.

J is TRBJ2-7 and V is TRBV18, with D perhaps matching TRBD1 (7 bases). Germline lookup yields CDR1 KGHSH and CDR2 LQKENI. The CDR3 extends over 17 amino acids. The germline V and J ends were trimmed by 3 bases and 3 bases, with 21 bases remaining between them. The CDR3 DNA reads TGTGCCAGCTCACCCCAACGCTTCGGGGGACAGTACTACGAGCAGTACTTC. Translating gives CASSPQRFGGQYYEQYF. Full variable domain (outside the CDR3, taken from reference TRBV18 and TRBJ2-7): NAGVMQNPRHLVRRRGQEARLRCSPMKGHSHVYWYRQLPEEGLKFMVYLQKENIIDESGMPKERFSAEFPKEGPSILRIQQVVRGDSAAYFCASSPQRFGGQYYEQYFGPGTRLTVT.

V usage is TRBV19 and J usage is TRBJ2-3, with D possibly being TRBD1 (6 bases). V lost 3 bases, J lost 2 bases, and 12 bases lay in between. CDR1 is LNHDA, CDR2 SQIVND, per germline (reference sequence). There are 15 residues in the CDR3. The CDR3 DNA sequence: TGTGCCAGTAGTATGTCACAGGGAGCCACAGATACGCAGTATTTT. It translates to CASSMSQGATDTQYF.

CDR3 sequence (DNA): TGCGCCTCCTTGGGAGAGGGATGGGGAGAGACCCAGTACTTC. Translation: CASLGEGWGETQYF. The chain uses TRBV10-2 and TRBJ2-5; the D gene is possibly TRBD2 (5 bases). CDR3 length equals 14 residues. V gave up 11 bases and J gave up 4 bases, with 20 bases separating them. Germline V lookup: CDR1 WSHSY, CDR2 SAAADI.

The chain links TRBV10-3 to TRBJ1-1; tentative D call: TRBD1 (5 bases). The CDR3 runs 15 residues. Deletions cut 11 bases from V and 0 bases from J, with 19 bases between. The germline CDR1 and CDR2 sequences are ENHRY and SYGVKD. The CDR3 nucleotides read TGTGCCGCCACCGGGGGAAGGAGGATGAACACTGAAGCTTTCTTT. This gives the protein CAATGGRRMNTEAFF.

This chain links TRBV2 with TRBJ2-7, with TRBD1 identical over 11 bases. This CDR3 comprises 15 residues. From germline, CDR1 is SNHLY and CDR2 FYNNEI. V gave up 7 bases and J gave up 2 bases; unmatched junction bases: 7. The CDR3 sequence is CASTFEGQGAYEQYF. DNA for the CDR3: TGTGCCAGCACTTTTGAGGGACAGGGGGCCTACGAGCAGTACTTC.

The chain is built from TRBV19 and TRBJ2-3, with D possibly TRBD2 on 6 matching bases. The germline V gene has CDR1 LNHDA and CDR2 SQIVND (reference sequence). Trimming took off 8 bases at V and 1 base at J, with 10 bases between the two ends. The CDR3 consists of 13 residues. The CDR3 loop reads CASEASGTDTQYF. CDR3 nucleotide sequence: TGTGCCAGTGAGGCTAGCGGCACAGATACGCAGTATTTT.

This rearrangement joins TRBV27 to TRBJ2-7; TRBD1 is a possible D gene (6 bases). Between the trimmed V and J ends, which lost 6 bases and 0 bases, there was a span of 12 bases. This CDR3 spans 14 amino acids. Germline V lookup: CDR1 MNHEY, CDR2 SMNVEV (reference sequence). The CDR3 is CASRLRTASYEQYF. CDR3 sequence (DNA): TGTGCCAGCAGGCTACGGACAGCCTCCTACGAGCAGTACTTC.

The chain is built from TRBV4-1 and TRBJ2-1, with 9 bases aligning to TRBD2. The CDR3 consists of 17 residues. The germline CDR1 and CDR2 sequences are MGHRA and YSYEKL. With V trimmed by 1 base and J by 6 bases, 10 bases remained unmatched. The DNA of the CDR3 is TGCGCCAGCAGCCAAGCTTCCGCTAGCGGGATATTCAATGAGCAGTTCTTC. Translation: CASSQASASGIFNEQFF.

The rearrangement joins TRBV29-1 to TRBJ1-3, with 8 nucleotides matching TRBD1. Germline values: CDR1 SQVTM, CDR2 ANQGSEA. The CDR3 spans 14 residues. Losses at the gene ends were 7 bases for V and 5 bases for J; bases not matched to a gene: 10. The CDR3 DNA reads TGCAGCGGGGGCGACAGGGGAAGAAGAAACACCATATATTTT. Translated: CSGGDRGRRNTIYF.

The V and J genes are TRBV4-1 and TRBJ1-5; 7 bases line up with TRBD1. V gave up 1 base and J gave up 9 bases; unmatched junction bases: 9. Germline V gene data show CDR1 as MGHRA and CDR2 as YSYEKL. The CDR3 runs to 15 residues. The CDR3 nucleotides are TGCGCCAGCAGCCAAGGGGACAGCGGCAAGAGGCCCCAGCATTTT. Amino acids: CASSQGDSGKRPQHF.

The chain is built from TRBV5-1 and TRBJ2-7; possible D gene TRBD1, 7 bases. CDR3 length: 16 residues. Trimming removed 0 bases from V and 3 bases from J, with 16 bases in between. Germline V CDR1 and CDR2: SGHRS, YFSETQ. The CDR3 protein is CASSLGGAGGLYEQYF. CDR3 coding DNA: TGCGCCAGCAGCTTGGGGGGCGCAGGGGGGCTCTACGAGCAGTACTTC.

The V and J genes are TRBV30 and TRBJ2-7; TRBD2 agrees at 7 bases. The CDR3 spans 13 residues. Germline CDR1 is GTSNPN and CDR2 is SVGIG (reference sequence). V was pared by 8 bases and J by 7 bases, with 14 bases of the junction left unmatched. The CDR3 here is CAVRGRGWGEQYF. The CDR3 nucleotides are TGTGCCGTCCGGGGGAGGGGATGGGGTGAGCAGTACTTC. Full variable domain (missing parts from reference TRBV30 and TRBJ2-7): SQTIHQWPATLVQPVGSPLSLECTVEGTSNPNLYWYRQAAGRGLQLLFYSVGIGQISSEVPQNLSASRPQDRQFILSSKKLLLSDSGFYLCAVRGRGWGEQYFGPGTRLTVT.

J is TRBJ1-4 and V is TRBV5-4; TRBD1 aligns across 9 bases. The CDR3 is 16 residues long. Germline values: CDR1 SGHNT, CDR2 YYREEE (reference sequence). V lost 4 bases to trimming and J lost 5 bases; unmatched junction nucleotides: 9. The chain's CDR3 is CASSPEKTGGNEKLFF. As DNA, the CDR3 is TGTGCCAGCAGCCCCGAAAAGACAGGGGGAAATGAAAAACTGTTTTTT.

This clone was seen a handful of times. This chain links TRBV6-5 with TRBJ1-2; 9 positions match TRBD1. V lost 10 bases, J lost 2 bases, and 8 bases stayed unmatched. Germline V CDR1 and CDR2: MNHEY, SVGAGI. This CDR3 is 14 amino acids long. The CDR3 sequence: CATLDRGENYGYTF. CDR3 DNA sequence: TGTGCCACCCTCGACAGGGGGGAAAACTATGGCTACACCTTC.

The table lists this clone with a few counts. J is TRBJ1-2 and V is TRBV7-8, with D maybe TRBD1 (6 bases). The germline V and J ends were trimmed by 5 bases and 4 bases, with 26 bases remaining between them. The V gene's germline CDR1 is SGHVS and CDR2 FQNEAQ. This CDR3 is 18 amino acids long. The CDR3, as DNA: TGTGCCAGCAGCCCCCGCGGGGGGGCAGGGGCTCTTAGCTATGGCTACACCTTC. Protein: CASSPRGGAGALSYGYTF. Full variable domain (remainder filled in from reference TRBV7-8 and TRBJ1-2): GAGVSQSPRYKVAKRGQDVALRCDPISGHVSLFWYQQALGQGPEFLTYFQNEAQLDKSGLPSDRFFAERPEGSVSTLKIQRTQQEDSAVYLCASSPRGGAGALSYGYTFGSGTRLTVV.

In DNA, the CDR3 is TGTGCCAGCAGTGACGACAAACCACCCAATTCTGAGCAGTTCTTC. Translating it yields CASSDDKPPNSEQFF. The J gene is TRBJ2-1, the V gene TRBV2; D is unresolved. Germline V gene lookup returns CDR1 SNHLY and CDR2 FYNNEI. Between the trimmed V and J ends, which lost 3 bases and 9 bases, there was a span of 18 bases. There are 15 residues in the CDR3.

The CDR3 region is CASSIDRRTGEDYEQYF. CDR3 in DNA: TGTGCCAGTAGTATAGATCGACGGACAGGGGAAGACTACGAGCAGTACTTC. V and J are TRBV19 and TRBJ2-7; 9 bases match TRBD1. The V gene end was trimmed by 0 bases and the J gene end by 3 bases; junction bases not matched to a gene: 9. This CDR3 spans 17 amino acids. Germline V gene lookup returns CDR1 LNHDA and CDR2 SQIVND (reference sequence).

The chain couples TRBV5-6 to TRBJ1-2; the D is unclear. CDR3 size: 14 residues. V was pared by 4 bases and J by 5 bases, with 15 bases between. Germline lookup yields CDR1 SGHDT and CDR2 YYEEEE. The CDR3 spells CASSPNPTPYGYTF. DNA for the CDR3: TGTGCCAGCAGCCCCAATCCGACACCATATGGCTACACCTTC.

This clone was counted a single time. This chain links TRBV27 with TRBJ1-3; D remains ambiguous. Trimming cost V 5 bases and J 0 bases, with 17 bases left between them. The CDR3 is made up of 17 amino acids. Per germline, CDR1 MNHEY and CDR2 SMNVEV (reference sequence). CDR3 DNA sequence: TGTGCCAGCAGTCGGGCGGGCGGCATCATCTCTGGAAACACCATATATTTT. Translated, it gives CASSRAGGIISGNTIYF.

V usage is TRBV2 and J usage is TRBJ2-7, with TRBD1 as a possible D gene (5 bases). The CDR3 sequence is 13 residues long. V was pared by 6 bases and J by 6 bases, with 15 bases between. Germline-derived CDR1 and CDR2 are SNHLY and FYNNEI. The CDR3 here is CASRIRSQGEQYF. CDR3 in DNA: TGTGCCAGCAGAATCAGGAGCCAGGGCGAGCAGTACTTC.

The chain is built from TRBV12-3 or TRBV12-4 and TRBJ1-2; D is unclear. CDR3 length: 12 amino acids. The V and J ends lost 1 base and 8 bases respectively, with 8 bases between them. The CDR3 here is CASSLVGRGYTF. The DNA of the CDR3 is TGTGCCAGCAGTTTAGTGGGGAGGGGCTACACCTTC.